The 20 T cell receptor beta chains reported below all come from one sample, sequenced in a study of shared clonotypes between healthy human individuals. Clones were sequenced by immunoSEQ multiplex PCR, and TCRdb holds only the in-frame ones, with some missing. The repertoire holds millions of clones, with roughly 96% as singletons. Sequencing was performed on naive CD4+ T cells sorted from blood. Subset in this sample: CD45RA+ positively selected. Source of these receptors: a man aged 18 to 29 in good health.

This chain links TRBV5-4 with TRBJ2-7, with a possible D match to TRBD1 (5 bases). The CDR3 is made up of 15 amino acids. V was clipped by 2 bases and J by 3 bases, with 15 bases between them. Germline CDR1 reads SGHNT; CDR2 reads YYREEE (reference sequence). Here the CDR3 DNA reads TGTGCCAGCAGCTTACAAGACAGAGGCCTCTACGAGCAGTACTTC. Its translation is CASSLQDRGLYEQYF.

This chain connects TRBV9 to TRBJ1-1; TRBD1 matches at 8 bases. With V trimmed by 0 bases and J by 8 bases, 6 bases remained unmatched. Germline loops: CDR1 SGDLS, CDR2 YYNGEE. The CDR3 runs to 14 residues. CDR3 DNA sequence: TGTGCCAGCAGCGTAGGACAGGGGATGGGGGAAGCTTTCTTT. Its protein product is CASSVGQGMGEAFF.

This rearrangement joins TRBV6-1 to TRBJ2-1; 9 bases align to TRBD1. CDR1 is MNHNS, CDR2 SASEGT, per germline. Unmatched junction bases numbered 7, after V lost 10 bases and J lost 6 bases. This CDR3 has 13 residues. CDR3 in DNA: TGTGCCACCTGGGACAGGGATACCAATGAGCAGTTCTTC. It is translated as CATWDRDTNEQFF.

Points on this clone: Other DNA sequences in the sample encode the same CDR3. J is TRBJ1-5 and V is TRBV30; D gene unclear. The CDR3 is made up of 13 amino acids. Between the trimmed V and J ends, which lost 2 bases and 0 bases, there was a span of 5 bases. CDR1 is GTSNPN and CDR2 is SVGIG in the germline V gene (reference sequence). The CDR3 coding sequence is TGTGCCTGGAGTCCGAATAGCAATCAGCCCCAGCATTTT. Its protein is CAWSPNSNQPQHF.

V gene TRBV9 combines with J gene TRBJ2-1, with 7 bases fitting TRBD2. The CDR3 runs to 15 residues. Germline trimming cut 3 bases from V and 3 bases from J; bases unmatched to any gene: 6. Per the germline V gene, CDR1 is SGDLS and CDR2 is YYNGEE. The CDR3 DNA is TGTGCCAGCAGCGAGGACCCTAGCGGCTACAATGAGCAGTTCTTC. Its translation: CASSEDPSGYNEQFF.

The chain has TRBV11-2 and TRBJ2-7; 8 bases line up with TRBD1. This CDR3 contains 15 residues. After removal of 2 bases from V and 6 bases from J, the junction contained 9 bases not matched to a gene. Germline assignment: CDR1 SGHAT and CDR2 FQNNGV. CDR3 coding DNA: TGTGCCAGCAGCTTATCACAGGGGGATCAAATCGAGCAGTACTTC. It translates to CASSLSQGDQIEQYF.

Points on this clone: Other nucleotide sequences in the sample specify the same CDR3. The CDR3 loop is CASSLTSGTDTQYF. CDR3 in DNA: TGTGCCAGCAGCCTGACTAGCGGCACAGATACGCAGTATTTT. The V call is TRBV7-9, the J call TRBJ2-3; the match to TRBD2 covers 8 bases. In germline, CDR1 is SEHNR, CDR2 FQNEAQ (reference sequence). V gave up 5 bases and J gave up 1 base; unmatched junction bases: 2. The CDR3 is made up of 14 amino acids.

This chain connects TRBV10-3 to TRBJ2-7, with 11 bases that match TRBD2. Germline-derived CDR1 and CDR2 are ENHRY and SYGVKD. The V gene end was trimmed by 6 bases and the J gene end by 1 base; junction bases not matched to a gene: 5. The CDR3 extends over 15 amino acids. CDR3 in DNA: TGTGCCATCAGGGAGACTAGCGGGACTTCCTACGAGCAGTACTTC. Translated, it gives CAIRETSGTSYEQYF.

Turning to this clone: Other nucleotide sequences from this sample produce the same CDR3. The rearrangement links TRBV5-6 to TRBJ2-1; TRBD2 matches 8 bases. The germline V gene has CDR1 SGHDT and CDR2 YYEEEE. CDR3 length: 15 residues. The J segment lost 0 bases and the V segment lost 2 bases, leaving 1 base of the junction unmatched. The CDR3 loop is CASSFTSGSYNEQFF. The CDR3 DNA reads TGTGCCAGCAGCTTTACTAGCGGCTCCTACAATGAGCAGTTCTTC.

The rearrangement joins TRBV28 to TRBJ1-4; 8 nucleotides line up with TRBD1. The V segment lost 3 bases and the J segment 8 bases; nucleotides outside the gene matches: 5. Germline loops: CDR1 MDHEN, CDR2 SYDVKM. This CDR3 is 14 amino acids long. Here the CDR3 DNA reads TGTGCCAGCAGTTTGCGGACAGGGAGAGAAAAACTGTTTTTT. Its protein product is CASSLRTGREKLFF.

This chain uses TRBV2 with TRBJ2-2; D uncertain. Germline lookup yields CDR1 SNHLY and CDR2 FYNNEI. Between the trimmed V and J ends, which lost 7 bases and 1 base, there was a span of 7 bases. CDR3 length equals 13 residues. The CDR3 sequence is CASTSENTGELFF. CDR3 bases: TGTGCCAGCACCTCCGAGAACACCGGGGAGCTGTTTTTT. The variable domain in full, completed from reference TRBV2 and TRBJ2-2, reads EPEVTQTPSHQVTQMGQEVILRCVPISNHLYFYWYRQILGQKVEFLVSFYNNEISEKSEIFDDQFSVERPDGSNFTLKIRSTKLEDSAMYFCASTSENTGELFFGEGSRLTVL.

A single count supports this clone. The chain combines TRBV13 with TRBJ2-2; 12 nucleotides line up with TRBD2. The CDR3 contains 16 residues. Germline V gives CDR1 PRHDT, CDR2 FYEKMQ (reference sequence). V dropped 6 bases and J dropped 1; count of bases not matched to a gene: 3. In DNA, the CDR3 is TGTGCCAGCAGAAAACTAGCGGGAGGGAACACCGGGGAGCTGTTTTTT. The encoded protein is CASRKLAGGNTGELFF.

The chain carries TRBV7-3 and TRBJ1-2; 9 nucleotides agree with TRBD1. Trimming removed 5 bases from V and 1 base from J; junction bases left unmatched: 5. CDR1 SGHTA and CDR2 FQGTGA come from the germline V gene. The CDR3 loop spans 15 amino acids. The CDR3 nucleotides read TGTGCCAGCAGCCCCAGGGGACAGGGTAACTATGGCTACACCTTC. Encoded protein: CASSPRGQGNYGYTF.

The chain combines TRBV6-4 with TRBJ2-2; TRBD1 matches 8 bases. This CDR3 contains 14 residues. After removal of 6 bases from V and 5 bases from J, the junction contained 5 bases not matched to a gene. Germline V gene lookup returns CDR1 MRHNA and CDR2 SNTAGT. CDR3 amino acids: CASRQGVRTGELFF. The CDR3 bases are TGTGCCAGCAGACAGGGGGTTAGGACCGGGGAGCTGTTTTTT.

The rearrangement joins TRBV30 to TRBJ2-7; unclear D gene. The CDR3 has 13 amino acids. Trimming shortened V by 1 base and J by 2 bases, and 9 bases separated the two germline ends. The germline V gene encodes CDR1 GTSNPN and CDR2 SVGIG (reference sequence). In nucleotides, the CDR3 is TGTGCCTGGAGTGGCCAAAGCGCCTACGAGCAGTACTTC. Protein: CAWSGQSAYEQYF.

The chain recombines TRBV11-2 with TRBJ2-3; 9 bases fit TRBD1. The CDR3 has 15 amino acids. Germline-derived CDR1 and CDR2 are SGHAT and FQNNGV. With V trimmed by 5 bases and J by 0 bases, 3 bases remained unmatched. The CDR3 is CASSHRGPSTDTQYF. The CDR3 DNA reads as TGTGCCAGCAGCCACAGGGGGCCTAGCACAGATACGCAGTATTTT.

This clone was counted once. The chain has TRBV18 and TRBJ2-2, with D unclear. The ends were cut back, 3 bases at V and 3 bases at J, with 8 bases in the middle. CDR3 length: 14 residues. Germline CDR1 KGHSH, CDR2 LQKENI. Here the CDR3 DNA reads TGTGCCAGCTCACCTTCCCAGTACACCGGGGAGCTGTTTTTT. It is translated as CASSPSQYTGELFF.

About this clone: The identical CDR3 is also encoded by other nucleotide sequences in the sample. Written as DNA, the CDR3 is TGCGCCAGCAGCCTGGCGGGGAGCAATGAGCAGTTCTTC. It is translated as CASSLAGSNEQFF. The chain has TRBV5-1 and TRBJ2-1; tentative D call: TRBD2 (6 bases). Germline V gives CDR1 SGHRS, CDR2 YFSETQ. CDR3 length: 13 amino acids. V lost 4 bases and J lost 6, with 11 bases in between.

The rearrangement joins TRBV5-3 to TRBJ1-1, with TRBD1 identical over 11 bases. TRBV5-3 is reported as an ORF; its role is uncertain. V gave up 10 bases and J gave up 2 bases; unmatched junction bases: 7. This CDR3 has 14 residues. The CDR3 protein is CADGQGANNTEAFF. The CDR3 DNA reads as TGTGCCGATGGACAGGGGGCAAATAACACTGAAGCTTTCTTT.

This clone showed up just once. The chain employs TRBV21-1 and TRBJ1-2; the table names TRBD1, a call not compared with the DNA. TRBV21-1 is shown as a pseudogene. The CDR3 extends over 15 amino acids. The CDR3 loop reads CASSKPGYTNYGYTF. CDR3 DNA sequence: TGTGCCAGCAGCAAGCCAGGGTACACTAACTATGGCTACACCTTC.